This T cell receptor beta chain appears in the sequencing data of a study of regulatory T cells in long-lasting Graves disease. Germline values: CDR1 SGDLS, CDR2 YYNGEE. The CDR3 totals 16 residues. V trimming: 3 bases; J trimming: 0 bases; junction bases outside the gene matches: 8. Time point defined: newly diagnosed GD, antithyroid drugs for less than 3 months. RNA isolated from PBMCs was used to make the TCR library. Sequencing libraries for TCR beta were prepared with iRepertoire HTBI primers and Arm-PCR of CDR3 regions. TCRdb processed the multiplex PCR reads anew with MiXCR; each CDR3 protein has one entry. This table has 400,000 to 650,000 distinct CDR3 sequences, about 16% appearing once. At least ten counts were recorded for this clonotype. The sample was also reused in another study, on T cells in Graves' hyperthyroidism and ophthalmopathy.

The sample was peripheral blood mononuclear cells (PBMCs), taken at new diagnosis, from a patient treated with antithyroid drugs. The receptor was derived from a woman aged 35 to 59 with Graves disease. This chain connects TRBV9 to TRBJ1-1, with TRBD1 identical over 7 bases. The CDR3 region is CASSAGTEHLNTEAFF. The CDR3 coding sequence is TGTGCCAGCAGCGCGGGGACAGAGCATTTGAACACTGAAGCTTTCTTT.